Listed here are 10 T cell receptor beta chains from one sample, sequenced in a study of Ad26.COV2.S vaccination and SARS-CoV-2 variants. As for treatment: some 20 received Ad26.COV2.S at low or high dose, single or two shots; about 5 received placebo; per-sample allocation not given. Vaccine and placebo recipients were sampled on day 63 after the first injection. Produced via immunoSEQ multiplex PCR; TCRdb's table is partial and in-frame only. The repertoire consists of fewer than 500,000 clones, with around 90% occurring once and the leading ten covering approximately 4.5%. The material was peripheral blood, obtained in a trial of Ad26.COV2.S vaccine versus placebo. These receptors all stem from a person between 18 and 65 years old who received the Ad26.COV2.S COVID-19 vaccine or a placebo.

V is TRBV6-6 and J is TRBJ2-3; D assignment may be TRBD1 or TRBD2 (5 bases each). V lost 2 bases and J 0 bases, leaving 9 bases between the germline ends. The CDR3 runs 15 residues. CDR1 and CDR2 from the germline V gene are MNHNY and SVGAGI (reference sequence). CDR3 sequence (DNA): TGTGCCAGCAGTTACAGGGGACCCAGCACAGATACGCAGTATTTT. Translated, it gives CASSYRGPSTDTQYF.

The rearrangement uses TRBV19 and TRBJ1-5; 7 positions match TRBD1. The CDR3 runs 14 residues. The germline V gene encodes CDR1 LNHDA and CDR2 SQIVND (reference sequence). V dropped 7 bases and J dropped 5; count of bases not matched to a gene: 8. For the CDR3, the DNA is TGTGCCAGTAACCCGAACAGGGGACATCAGCCCCAGCATTTT. Translating gives CASNPNRGHQPQHF.

The CDR3 is CASRGRWDRVNTGELFF. The CDR3 bases are TGCGCCAGCAGGGGACGGTGGGACAGGGTAAACACCGGGGAGCTGTTTTTT. V is TRBV10-2 and J is TRBJ2-2; the match to TRBD1 covers 9 bases. Germline trimming cut 6 bases from V and 2 bases from J; bases unmatched to any gene: 10. Germline assignment: CDR1 WSHSY and CDR2 SAAADI. This CDR3 contains 17 residues.

This chain connects TRBV28 to TRBJ2-4; no firm D call. Germline loops: CDR1 MDHEN, CDR2 SYDVKM. V shed 10 bases and J shed 1 base, with 26 bases lying between them. CDR3 length equals 18 residues. In DNA, the CDR3 is TGTGCCACCCAAGGTGGCAGACCGGGCAATCTGGCCAAAAACATTCAGTACTTC. Protein sequence: CATQGGRPGNLAKNIQYF.

The V and J genes are TRBV18 and TRBJ1-2; D may be TRBD1 (5 bases). CDR3 length: 12 residues. Trimming took 4 bases from V and 7 from J, leaving 10 bases between them. Germline assignment: CDR1 KGHSH and CDR2 LQKENI. The CDR3 is CASSLSGGGYTF. The CDR3 coding sequence is TGTGCCAGCTCACTCTCGGGGGGTGGCTACACCTTC.

This clone was observed a single time. The chain has TRBV5-5 and TRBJ2-7; 7 positions match TRBD1. Losses at the gene ends were 4 bases for V and 0 bases for J; bases not matched to a gene: 7. The CDR3 is 15 amino acids. Looked up from germline, CDR1 is SGHKS and CDR2 is YYEKEE (reference sequence). The CDR3 protein is CASSTNRGISYEQYF. In DNA form, the CDR3 reads TGTGCCAGCAGCACAAACAGGGGTATCTCCTACGAGCAGTACTTC.

For the CDR3, the DNA is TGTGCCACCAGTGACCCACAGGGGTCCTATGGCTACACCTTC. It encodes CATSDPQGSYGYTF. This chain connects TRBV24-1 to TRBJ1-2, with TRBD1 matching over 7 bases. Unmatched junction bases numbered 5, after V lost 4 bases and J lost 4 bases. This CDR3 region has 14 residues. Looked up from germline, CDR1 is KGHDR and CDR2 is SFDVKD.

V is TRBV7-3 and J is TRBJ2-3, with 10 bases aligning to TRBD2. Germline V gene sequence: CDR1 SGHTA, CDR2 FQGTGA. The CDR3 covers 16 residues. The junction had 2 bases not matched to a gene; V was cut back by 0 bases and J by 2 bases. CDR3 nucleotide sequence: TGTGCCAGCAGCTTAACGACTAGCGGGTCCACAGATACGCAGTATTTT. This translates into CASSLTTSGSTDTQYF. Full variable domain (missing parts from reference TRBV7-3 and TRBJ2-3): GAGVSQTPSNKVTEKGKYVELRCDPISGHTALYWYRQSLGQGPEFLIYFQGTGAADDSGLPNDRFFAVRPEGSVSTLKIQRTERGDSAVYLCASSLTTSGSTDTQYFGPGTRLTVL.

Here the CDR3 reads CASSQPGQGGTETQYF. CDR3 nucleotide sequence: TGTGCCAGCAGTCAACCGGGACAGGGGGGGACGGAGACCCAGTACTTC. This chain joins TRBV7-2 and TRBJ2-5, with 11 bases identical to TRBD1. The CDR3 is 16 amino acids. Germline V lookup: CDR1 SGHTA, CDR2 FQGNSA. The V gene end was trimmed by 6 bases and the J gene end by 5 bases; junction bases not matched to a gene: 11.

The rearrangement uses TRBV6-2 or TRBV6-3 and TRBJ2-1, with TRBD1 matching 12 bases. With V trimmed by 4 bases and J by 7 bases, 5 bases remained unmatched. The CDR3 runs 15 residues. CDR1 and CDR2 (germline): MNHEY, SVGEGT. CDR3 DNA: TGTGCCAGCAGTTTCCGGGACAGGGGGCTTAATGAGCAGTTCTTC. Protein: CASSFRDRGLNEQFF.